This entry features one TCR beta chain sequence. Germline-derived CDR1 and CDR2 are MDHEN and SYDVKM. This CDR3 comprises 12 residues. With 6 bases removed from V and 5 bases from J, the gap between germline ends came to 10 bases. These data come from a study of PD-L1 blockade in urothelial cancer. Study overall: There were a median of approximately 150,000 T cells in blood samples.

Every PCR was spiked with synthetic TCR analog templates. Sequencing was performed with immunoSEQ multiplex PCR; in TCRdb, only in-frame clones are kept and a portion is missing. The sample records some 67,000 clones, about 89% being singletons. This receptor was taken from a man between 60 and 75 years old with urothelial cancer. This material consisted of PBMCs, taken around atezolizumab (anti-PD-L1) treatment. The chain joins TRBV28 to TRBJ2-5, with a weak D call TRBD1 (5 bases). The CDR3 nucleotides are TGTGCCAGCAGATCAGGGCGTGAGACCCAGTACTTC. Amino acid sequence: CASRSGRETQYF.